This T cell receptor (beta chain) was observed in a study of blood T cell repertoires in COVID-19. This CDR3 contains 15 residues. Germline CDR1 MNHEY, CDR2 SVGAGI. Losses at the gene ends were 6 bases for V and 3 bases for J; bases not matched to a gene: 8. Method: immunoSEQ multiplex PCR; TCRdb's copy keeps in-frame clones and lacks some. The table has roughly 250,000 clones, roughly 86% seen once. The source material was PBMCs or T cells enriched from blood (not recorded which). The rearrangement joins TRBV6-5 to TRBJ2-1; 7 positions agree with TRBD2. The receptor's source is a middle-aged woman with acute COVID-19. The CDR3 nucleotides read TGTGCCAGCAGCTTTGGCGGGAGTGACTACAATGAGCAGTTCTTC. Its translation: CASSFGGSDYNEQFF.